This TCR beta chain was identified during a study of human T cells and chemical hapten exposure. Overall study: Largely, small differences in pooled library volume made per-sample TCR yields vary.

Findings of the study overall: TCRs at high frequency, those above 1 in 1000, did not change with DPC sensitization.

As regards this clonotype: Its matching antigen is unknown.

Trimming removed 6 bases at V and 2 bases at J, with 16 bases between. The CDR3 is made up of 16 amino acids. Germline CDR1 LNHDA, CDR2 SQIVND (reference sequence). The time point: healthy volunteer bleed at 2 weeks. The total RNA was obtained from whole blood that was not fractionated. In the library, unique molecular identifiers were attached to individual cDNA molecules. TCRdb called the RACE reads again in MiXCR, with one record for every CDR3 protein. The sample holds about 93,000 distinct CDR3 sequences; approximately 9% are singletons and the top ten take about 3.1%. The sample was whole blood. V usage is TRBV19 and J usage is TRBJ2-2; the D is unclear. The clonotype was recovered from a female donor in good health. Some clones in this sample may be carry-over from other donors' samples. In nucleotides, the CDR3 is TGTGCCAGTAGGCTTAACCAGATACCAAACACCGGGGAGCTGTTTTTT. It encodes CASRLNQIPNTGELFF.